Listed here are 9 T cell receptor beta chains from one sample, sequenced in a study of cytomegalovirus exposure and HLA in healthy donors. Both 60 Vbeta primers and 13 Jbeta primers went into the PCR. Sequencing was performed with immunoSEQ multiplex PCR; in TCRdb, only in-frame clones are kept and a portion is missing. Of roughly 97,000 clones listed, around 79% are singletons. Material for sequencing was PBMCs. These receptors came from a man in his sixties in good health and CMV-seropositive.

The chain links TRBV5-1 to TRBJ1-1; D is perhaps TRBD1 (6 bases). Trimming took 3 bases from V and 0 from J, leaving 12 bases between them. The CDR3 runs 15 residues. Per germline, CDR1 SGHRS and CDR2 YFSETQ. The CDR3 DNA reads as TGCGCCAGCAGCTCGGGGACAACTCTGAACACTGAAGCTTTCTTT. Its protein product is CASSSGTTLNTEAFF.

The chain is built from TRBV5-4 and TRBJ2-3; 12 positions agree with TRBD2. Germline-derived CDR1 and CDR2 are SGHNT and YYREEE (reference sequence). The CDR3 loop spans 16 amino acids. V gave up 2 bases and J gave up 1 base; unmatched junction bases: 2. The CDR3 region is CASSFASGGGTDTQYF. CDR3 sequence (DNA): TGTGCCAGCAGCTTCGCTAGCGGGGGGGGCACAGATACGCAGTATTTT.

This clone has a single count. The V and J genes are TRBV19 and TRBJ2-3; the match to TRBD2 covers 10 bases. In germline, CDR1 is LNHDA, CDR2 SQIVND (reference sequence). The CDR3 is 14 residues long. J gave up 5 bases and V 5 bases, and 4 bases lay outside the gene matches. In nucleotides, the CDR3 is TGTGCCAGTAGTGCCTCTAGCGGGGGAGATACGCAGTATTTT. This encodes CASSASSGGDTQYF.

In its sample, this clone was seen many times. V gene TRBV20-1 combines with J gene TRBJ1-1; D gene uncertain. V lost 1 base to trimming and J lost 10 bases, with 7 bases between them. This CDR3 comprises 10 residues. Germline V gene data show CDR1 as DFQATT and CDR2 as SNEGSKA (reference sequence). CDR3 protein: CSARVSRAFF. As DNA, the CDR3 is TGCAGTGCTAGAGTGTCGCGAGCTTTCTTT.

The rearrangement uses TRBV5-1 and TRBJ2-7; maybe TRBD1 (5 bases). The CDR3 is 16 residues long. CDR1 and CDR2 from the germline V gene are SGHRS and YFSETQ. The germline V and J ends were trimmed by 0 bases and 6 bases, with 19 bases remaining between them. The chain's CDR3 is CASSLADSRFSSEQYF. The CDR3 coding sequence is TGCGCCAGCAGCTTGGCCGACAGCAGATTTTCGTCCGAGCAGTACTTC.

The chain has TRBV6-1 and TRBJ1-2; tentatively, D is TRBD1 (5 bases). V lost 4 bases, J lost 2 bases, and 11 bases lay in between. Germline V gives CDR1 MNHNS, CDR2 SASEGT. The length of the CDR3 is 14 residues. The CDR3 loop reads CASSANGGNYGYTF. The CDR3 DNA reads TGTGCCAGCAGTGCAAATGGGGGGAACTATGGCTACACCTTC.

The V and J genes are TRBV28 and TRBJ1-5, with a tentative D call TRBD1 (6 bases). V lost 8 bases and J 0 bases, leaving 11 bases between the germline ends. CDR1 is MDHEN and CDR2 is SYDVKM in the germline V gene. The CDR3 extends over 14 amino acids. In DNA, the CDR3 is TGTGCCAGCTGGGACACACCTAGCAATCAGCCCCAGCATTTT. Protein sequence: CASWDTPSNQPQHF. Filled out from reference TRBV28 and TRBJ1-5, the complete variable domain reads DVKVTQSSRYLVKRTGEKVFLECVQDMDHENMFWYRQDPGLGLRLIYFSYDVKMKEKGDIPEGYSVSREKKERFSLILESASTNQTSMYLCASWDTPSNQPQHFGDGTRLSIL.

This rearrangement joins TRBV6-5 to TRBJ2-2, with a tentative D call TRBD1 (6 bases). V was trimmed by 6 bases and J by 3 bases, leaving 11 bases between them. This CDR3 is built from 14 residues. The V gene's germline CDR1 is MNHEY and CDR2 SVGAGI. Written as DNA, the CDR3 is TGTGCCAGCAGGACCCCAGGGGACACCGGGGAGCTGTTTTTT. It yields the protein CASRTPGDTGELFF.

The V call is TRBV6-5, the J call TRBJ1-4; 10 bases fit TRBD1. The CDR3 sequence is 15 residues long. After removal of 5 bases from V and 7 bases from J, the junction contained 7 bases not matched to a gene. Germline lookup yields CDR1 MNHEY and CDR2 SVGAGI. The CDR3 DNA follows: TGTGCCAGCAGTCACCGGACAGGGGGTGGTGAAAAACTGTTTTTT. Translated, it gives CASSHRTGGGEKLFF.